The rows below give T cell receptor beta chains drawn from one sample of a study of T-cell reconstitution after alpha-beta-depleted transplantation in children. Via MiXCR, TCRdb re-called the PCR reads, giving one row per CDR3 protein. In the table there are roughly 610,000 distinct CDR3 sequences, about 10% of which are singletons. The source was PBMCs from the stem cell graft donor, collected from the stem cell graft. These receptors were taken from a human donor who donated a stem cell graft to a child with acute myeloid leukemia. The CDR3 runs from the conserved cysteine through the conserved F or W. The order of the fields is V gene, J gene, clone size, D gene, CDR3 protein, CDR3 DNA. D genes are given only for firm matches. The size of a clone is reported for some rows only, either as once, few or many, or as a class for expanded clones.

TRBV5-1	TRBJ2-3	-	-	CASSLGTRVKSDTQYF	TGCGCCAGCAGCTTAGGGACAAGGGTGAAGTCAGATACGCAGTATTTT
TRBV10-3	TRBJ2-7	few	-	CAISESASVYEQYF	TGTGCCATCAGTGAGTCGGCTAGCGTCTACGAGCAGTACTTC
TRBV29-1	TRBJ1-1	-	-	CSVEIGTTFF	TGCAGCGTTGAGATAGGGACGACTTTCTTT
TRBV12-3/TRBV12-4	TRBJ1-3	-	TRBD1	CASVSGQGFSNTIYF	TGTGCCAGCGTTTCGGGACAGGGTTTTAGCAACACCATATATTTT
TRBV11-3	TRBJ1-1	-	TRBD1	CASSVVRPGQGVLLSQAFF	TGTGCCAGCAGCGTAGTACGACCGGGACAGGGAGTTTTACTTTCACAAGCTTTCTTT
TRBV3-1	TRBJ1-2	few	-	CASSQVGGDYTF	TGTGCCAGCAGCCAAGTGGGGGGGGACTACACCTTC
TRBV20-1	TRBJ2-7	-	TRBD2	CSARDLAGGGLFSYEQYF	TGCAGTGCTAGAGATCTAGCGGGGGGCGGCTTGTTTTCCTACGAGCAGTACTTC
TRBV7-9	TRBJ2-7	many	TRBD2	CASSSTFPGLAGIKYF	TGTGCCAGCAGCTCAACCTTCCCGGGACTAGCGGGAATAAAGTACTTC
TRBV21-1	TRBJ1-5	few	-	CASSDPQDRADQPQHF	TGTGCCAGCAGCGACCCCCAGGACAGGGCGGATCAGCCCCAGCATTTT
TRBV5-6	TRBJ2-5	many	TRBD2	CASSWVDSSGSQETQYF	TGTGCCAGCAGCTGGGTGGATAGTAGCGGGAGCCAAGAGACCCAGTACTTC
TRBV27	TRBJ2-1	many	-	CASSLSLHNEQFF	TGTGCCAGCAGTTTATCGCTTCACAATGAGCAGTTCTTC
TRBV4-2	TRBJ2-7	few	-	CASSPTRLEVEQYF	TGTGCCAGCAGCCCCACCAGACTAGAGGTCGAGCAGTACTTC
TRBV7-2	TRBJ2-7	-	TRBD1	CASSLAPGGGEQYF	TGTGCCAGCAGCTTAGCCCCAGGGGGCGGCGAGCAGTACTTC
TRBV12-3/TRBV12-4	TRBJ2-1	many	TRBD2	CASSLGTTGGMSEQFF	TGTGCCAGCAGTTTAGGTACAACGGGGGGAATGAGTGAGCAGTTCTTC
TRBV4-3	TRBJ1-6	few	TRBD1	CASSQARTGFNSPLHF	TGCGCCAGCAGCCAAGCTCGGACAGGTTTTAATTCACCCCTCCACTTT
TRBV9	TRBJ1-3	few	-	CASSATDSRSGNTIYF	TGTGCCAGCAGCGCCACTGACTCTCGCTCTGGAAACACCATATATTTT
TRBV20-1	TRBJ2-5	-	-	CSDRDSVRGQETQYF	TGCAGTGATAGAGATTCTGTGAGGGGCCAAGAGACCCAGTACTTC
TRBV5-6	TRBJ1-3	few	-	CASSGWRYDSGNTIYF	TGTGCCAGCAGCGGTTGGCGGTACGACTCTGGAAACACCATATATTTT
TRBV27	TRBJ2-7	-	-	CASSPRETYEQYF	TGTGCCAGCAGTCCCCGGGAGACCTACGAGCAGTACTTC
TRBV18	TRBJ2-7	few	TRBD2	CASSSPGLAGAYEQYF	TGTGCCAGCTCATCCCCTGGACTAGCGGGAGCATACGAGCAGTACTTC
TRBV4-2	TRBJ2-3	few	TRBD2	CASSQRLAGATDTQYF	TGTGCCAGCAGCCAGCGACTAGCGGGAGCCACAGATACGCAGTATTTT
TRBV29-1	TRBJ2-3	-	-	CSTEASTDTQYF	TGCAGCACAGAGGCGTCCACAGATACGCAGTATTTT
TRBV5-1	TRBJ2-2	many	-	CASSLEGSRAGELFF	TGCGCCAGCAGCTTGGAAGGGAGTCGGGCCGGGGAGCTGTTTTTT
TRBV7-2	TRBJ2-2	few	TRBD1	CASSSSSRTGNTGELFF	TGTGCCAGCAGCTCCTCCTCAAGGACAGGGAACACCGGGGAGCTGTTTTTT
TRBV12-3/TRBV12-4	TRBJ2-1	-	TRBD2	CASSLGTRDTEQFF	TGTGCCAGCAGTTTAGGGACTAGGGATACTGAGCAGTTCTTC
TRBV7-3	TRBJ2-3	few	-	CASSLTPTGDTQYF	TGTGCCAGCAGCTTAACCCCAACGGGAGATACGCAGTATTTT
TRBV20-1	TRBJ2-2	many	-	CSASSSEAGELFF	TGCAGTGCTAGTAGCAGCGAGGCCGGGGAGCTGTTTTTT
TRBV19	TRBJ2-1	-	-	CASSIGAPFGSYNEQFF	TGTGCCAGTAGTATAGGGGCACCCTTCGGGTCCTACAATGAGCAGTTCTTC